This TCR beta chain was captured by sequencing in a study of Ad26.COV2.S vaccination and SARS-CoV-2 variants. V dropped 6 bases and J dropped 6 bases, with 15 bases sitting between them. Per the germline V gene, CDR1 is SGHAT and CDR2 is FQNNGV. The CDR3 is 14 amino acids. Sequencing used immunoSEQ multiplex PCR; TCRdb keeps in-frame clones, though not all of them. The table records roughly 380,000 clones, about 92% of them present only once. For this clone: Its specificity is not known.

Whole-study findings and limits: Among vaccine recipients, spike-specific TCR breadth exceeded that of placebo recipients. Researchers reported similar non-spike TCR breadth in vaccine and placebo recipients.

This clonotype was sampled from a human donor who had recovered from COVID-19. Sequences were derived from peripheral blood, sampled after recovery from COVID-19. This chain connects TRBV11-2 to TRBJ2-1; no clear D gene. The CDR3 nucleotides read TGTGCCAGCAGACCAGCCGGGCAAATCAATGAGCAGTTCTTC. This codes for CASRPAGQINEQFF.